The rows below give T cell receptor beta chains drawn from one sample of a study of CD8 T cells in Susac syndrome. Each CDR3 protein is one row after TCRdb ran MiXCR on the immunoSEQ multiplex PCR reads. The sample has about 300,000 distinct CDR3 sequences; 85% are singletons. Sequenced material: CD8+ T cells from PBMCs. Receptor source: a human donor with multiple sclerosis. CDR3s include the opening cysteine and the closing phenylalanine or tryptophan. A D gene is named only where the DNA matches it firmly. Not every row has a clone size; where given, it reads once, few, many or a size class.

d_gene	v_gene	j_gene	abundance	CDR3aa	CDR3nt
.	TRBV7-2	TRBJ1-2	few	CASSGRRNGYTF	TGTGCCAGCAGCGGACGGAGAAATGGCTACACCTTC
.	TRBV28	TRBJ1-2	.	CASTTRPGYGYTF	TGTGCCAGCACTACACGCCCCGGTTACGGCTACACCTTC
.	TRBV10-3	TRBJ1-6	once	CAISESGSPLHF	TGTGCCATCAGTGAGTCGGGTTCACCCCTCCACTTT
TRBD2	TRBV9	TRBJ2-2	.	CASSSGLGELFF	TGTGCCAGTTCTAGCGGTCTCGGGGAGCTGTTTTTT
TRBD2	TRBV29-1	TRBJ2-1	.	CSVAGTSGSSYNEQFF	TGCAGCGTTGCTGGGACTAGCGGGAGCTCCTACAATGAGCAGTTCTTC
.	TRBV30	TRBJ1-5	.	CAWNEFLGQPQHF	TGTGCCTGGAATGAATTCTTAGGGCAGCCCCAGCATTTT
.	TRBV29-1	TRBJ2-3	once	CSVEDRSRYPDTQYF	TGCAGCGTTGAAGATCGGAGCAGGTATCCCGATACGCAGTATTTT
.	TRBV27	TRBJ1-3	.	CASSLSPGHFSGNTIYF	TGTGCCAGCAGTTTATCACCAGGGCACTTCTCTGGAAACACCATATATTTT
.	TRBV9	TRBJ2-1	.	CASSSSQGGNEQFF	TGTGCCAGCAGCTCTTCACAGGGAGGGAATGAGCAGTTCTTC
.	TRBV9	TRBJ2-1	.	CASSPRPSYNEQFF	TGTGCCAGCAGCCCCAGGCCTAGCTACAATGAGCAGTTCTTC
.	TRBV28	TRBJ1-1	.	CASSLYYRVAFF	TGTGCCAGCAGTCTCTACTACAGGGTGGCTTTCTTT
.	TRBV28	TRBJ2-7	.	CASSPDIEQYF	TGTGCCAGCAGCCCCGACATAGAGCAGTACTTC
.	TRBV27	TRBJ1-3	.	CASRPQGSRSGNTIYF	TGTGCCAGCAGGCCCCAGGGCTCTCGCTCTGGAAACACCATATATTTT
TRBD1	TRBV7-9	TRBJ2-7	.	CASSPPDPGQSYEQYF	TGTGCCAGCAGTCCACCCGACCCGGGACAGTCCTACGAGCAGTACTTC
TRBD1	TRBV29-1	TRBJ2-2	.	CSVGQGTGELFF	TGCAGCGTTGGACAGGGGACCGGGGAGCTGTTTTTT
TRBD2	TRBV6-2/TRBV6-3	TRBJ2-5	.	CASSTGTSGHLETQYF	TGTGCCAGCAGCACCGGGACTAGCGGCCACTTGGAGACCCAGTACTTC
.	TRBV5-4	TRBJ2-7	.	CASSRGPNYEQYF	TGTGCCAGCAGTCGGGGACCAAATTACGAGCAGTACTTC
TRBD1	TRBV27	TRBJ1-2	.	CASSVGTASDGYTF	TGTGCCAGCAGTGTCGGGACAGCCTCTGATGGCTACACCTTC
.	TRBV29-1	TRBJ1-4	.	CSVAVGGEKLFF	TGCAGCGTTGCGGTAGGAGGGGAAAAACTGTTTTTT
TRBD1	TRBV7-2	TRBJ2-5	.	CASSSRGQGMYQETQYF	TGTGCCAGCAGCTCAAGGGGACAGGGGATGTACCAAGAGACCCAGTACTTC
.	TRBV5-4	TRBJ1-4	.	CASSIGGLTNEKLFF	TGTGCCAGCAGCATTGGAGGGTTGACTAATGAAAAACTGTTTTTT
.	TRBV15	TRBJ1-1	.	CATSRPRGNTEAFF	TGTGCCACCAGCAGACCAAGGGGGAACACTGAAGCTTTCTTT
.	TRBV5-5	TRBJ2-3	.	CASSGGDSTDTQYF	TGTGCCAGCAGCGGCGGGGACAGCACAGATACGCAGTATTTT
TRBD2	TRBV7-6	TRBJ2-5	.	CASSLAASGRGETQYF	TGTGCCAGCAGCTTAGCTGCTAGCGGGAGAGGAGAGACCCAGTACTTC
TRBD1	TRBV6-1	TRBJ1-2	.	CASSNDRGQGGYTF	TGTGCCAGCAGTAACGACAGGGGGCAAGGTGGCTACACCTTC
.	TRBV2	TRBJ1-1	.	CASSRGGGTEAFF	TGTGCCAGCAGCAGGGGTGGGGGCACTGAAGCTTTCTTT
.	TRBV11-2	TRBJ2-1	.	CASRELNEQFF	TGTGCCAGCAGGGAATTGAATGAGCAGTTCTTC
TRBD2	TRBV27	TRBJ2-1	.	CASSPRLAGAEGEQFF	TGTGCCAGCAGTCCGAGACTAGCGGGAGCCGAGGGTGAGCAGTTCTTC
TRBD2	TRBV20-1	TRBJ2-7	.	CSARTTSGDAYEQYF	TGCAGTGCTAGAACAACTAGCGGGGACGCCTACGAGCAGTACTTC
.	TRBV11-2	TRBJ1-4	.	CASSLSGGHEKLFF	TGTGCCAGCAGCTTGTCCGGGGGGCACGAAAAACTGTTTTTT
.	TRBV27	TRBJ1-1	.	CASSLTRSANTEAFF	TGTGCCAGCAGTTTAACTAGGTCAGCGAACACTGAAGCTTTCTTT
.	TRBV2	TRBJ1-1	.	CASRTGFMNTEAFF	TGTGCCAGCAGGACGGGATTCATGAACACTGAAGCTTTCTTT
.	TRBV4-1	TRBJ2-7	few	CASSPLSVSYEQYF	TGCGCCAGCAGCCCCCTATCCGTCTCCTACGAGCAGTACTTC
TRBD1	TRBV12-5	TRBJ2-3	.	CASGLFPATGGETDTQYF	TGTGCTAGTGGCCTCTTCCCAGCGACAGGGGGCGAAACAGATACGCAGTATTTT
TRBD2	TRBV6-1	TRBJ2-7	.	CASRPRTRPSHEQYF	TGTGCCAGCAGGCCGAGGACTAGACCCAGTCACGAGCAGTACTTC
TRBD1	TRBV27	TRBJ2-4	.	CASSLGRGNIQHF	TGTGCCAGCAGTTTGGGCAGGGGGAACATTCAGCACTTC
TRBD1	TRBV9	TRBJ1-2	.	CASSGWDRPWDGYTF	TGTGCCAGCAGCGGTTGGGACAGACCCTGGGATGGCTACACCTTC
.	TRBV9	TRBJ2-1	.	CASSAPANEQFF	TGTGCCAGCAGCGCACCGGCGAATGAGCAGTTCTTC
.	TRBV10-3	TRBJ2-5	.	CAITATREETQYF	TGTGCCATCACTGCTACTAGAGAAGAGACCCAGTACTTC
TRBD1	TRBV29-1	TRBJ2-3	.	CSVRTGDGYGQYF	TGCAGCGTGCGGACAGGGGACGGTTACGGGCAGTATTTT
.	TRBV27	TRBJ2-1	.	CASSLFEWDEQFF	TGTGCCAGCAGTTTATTTGAGTGGGATGAGCAGTTCTTC
.	TRBV6-5	TRBJ2-7	once	CASIIQNRDLSYEQYF	TGTGCCAGCATTATACAGAACCGGGACTTGAGCTACGAGCAGTACTTC
.	TRBV9	TRBJ2-3	.	CASSVGPKTDTQYF	TGTGCCAGCAGCGTAGGGCCGAAGACAGATACGCAGTATTTT
.	TRBV28	TRBJ1-4	.	CASRTTREKLFF	TGTGCCAGCAGGACGACTAGGGAAAAACTGTTTTTT
TRBD1	TRBV7-9	TRBJ2-7	.	CASSLGDRGGYEQYF	TGTGCCAGCAGCTTAGGGGACAGGGGAGGATACGAGCAGTACTTC
.	TRBV4-1	TRBJ2-1	.	CASSQSQGSLREQFF	TGCGCCAGCAGCCAATCGCAGGGTTCGTTGCGTGAGCAGTTCTTC
TRBD2	TRBV27	TRBJ2-1	once	CASSSSAGESYNEQFF	TGTGCCAGCAGTTCCTCAGCGGGAGAGTCCTACAATGAGCAGTTCTTC
.	TRBV28	TRBJ1-5	.	CASSLRVRDIWVYSNQPQHF	TGTGCCAGCAGTTTACGGGTACGGGACATTTGGGTTTATAGCAATCAGCCCCAGCATTTT
.	TRBV11-2	TRBJ2-7	.	CASNLDPTYEQYF	TGTGCCAGCAACTTAGACCCAACCTACGAGCAGTACTTC
.	TRBV11-2	TRBJ2-7	.	CASSLDEIVYEQYF	TGTGCCAGCAGCTTAGATGAGATTGTCTACGAGCAGTACTTC
TRBD1	TRBV10-1	TRBJ2-5	.	CASSDGTGGRETQYF	TGCGCCAGCAGTGATGGCACAGGGGGCAGAGAGACCCAGTACTTC
TRBD1	TRBV7-9	TRBJ1-5	once	CASSNNRGSGNQPQHF	TGTGCCAGCAGCAATAACAGGGGAAGCGGCAATCAGCCCCAGCATTTT
.	TRBV28	TRBJ2-7	.	CASITWDAYEQYF	TGTGCCAGCATTACTTGGGACGCCTACGAGCAGTACTTC
TRBD2	TRBV5-6	TRBJ2-7	.	CASSFWSWGGSSYEQYF	TGTGCCAGCAGCTTCTGGTCATGGGGGGGGAGCTCCTACGAGCAGTACTTC
TRBD1	TRBV27	TRBJ2-1	once	CASSLTGGLNEQFF	TGTGCCAGCAGTTTGACAGGGGGACTCAATGAGCAGTTCTTC
TRBD2	TRBV5-4	TRBJ2-5	.	CASSLLAGGNQETQYF	TGTGCCAGCAGCTTGTTAGCGGGAGGAAATCAAGAGACCCAGTACTTC
.	TRBV28	TRBJ1-2	.	CASSLPGAGGYTF	TGTGCCAGCAGTTTGCCCGGGGCGGGTGGCTACACCTTC